Listed below are T cell receptor beta chains from one sample, sequenced in a study of cytomegalovirus exposure and HLA in healthy donors. Libraries were prepared by immunoSEQ multiplex PCR; TCRdb keeps only in-frame clonotypes and omits some of them. The sample carries almost 200,000 clones, around 77% recorded once. The source material was PBMCs. Receptors were obtained from a man in his thirties or forties in good health and CMV-seronegative. The CDR3 runs from the conserved cysteine through the conserved F or W. D genes are given only for firm matches. A row's size may be missing; if present it is once, few, many or a size class.

clone_size,j_call,v_call,d_call,cdr3_aa,cdr3_nt
once,TRBJ1-2,TRBV15,.,CATSRDRGDYGYTF,TGTGCCACCAGCAGAGACAGGGGCGACTATGGCTACACCTTC
.,TRBJ1-1,TRBV10-1,.,CASSEKQGRTEAFF,TGCGCCAGCAGTGAAAAACAGGGTAGGACTGAAGCTTTCTTT
.,TRBJ2-7,TRBV2,.,CARSAGDLRHYEQYF,TGTGCCAGATCCGCAGGGGACCTTCGGCATTACGAGCAGTACTTC
.,TRBJ2-5,TRBV30,TRBD1,CAWDRGQETQYF,TGTGCCTGGGACAGGGGCCAAGAGACCCAGTACTTC
.,TRBJ2-7,TRBV27,TRBD1,CASSLRQGVHEQYF,TGTGCCAGCAGTTTGCGCCAGGGGGTTCACGAGCAGTACTTC
.,TRBJ1-2,TRBV5-4,.,CASSLVEGVYGYTF,TGTGCCAGCAGCTTGGTTGAGGGGGTCTATGGCTACACCTTC
.,TRBJ2-7,TRBV10-3,TRBD2,CAISIGTSPSYEQYF,TGTGCCATCAGTATCGGGACTAGCCCGTCGTACGAGCAGTACTTC
.,TRBJ2-1,TRBV28,TRBD2,CASSSLTGTSGRAVNEQFF,TGTGCCAGCAGTTCTTTAACCGGGACTAGCGGGAGGGCCGTCAATGAGCAGTTCTTC
.,TRBJ2-5,TRBV28,TRBD1,CASSGQDRGLETQYF,TGTGCCAGCAGTGGGCAGGACAGGGGGCTTGAGACCCAGTACTTC
once,TRBJ2-7,TRBV28,TRBD1,CASSLSMAGGSYEQYF,TGTGCCAGCAGTTTAAGCATGGCAGGGGGCTCCTACGAGCAGTACTTC
.,TRBJ2-3,TRBV9,TRBD1,CASSVVSTGGSDTQYF,TGTGCCAGCAGCGTAGTGTCGACAGGGGGCTCAGATACGCAGTATTTT
.,TRBJ2-1,TRBV7-2,TRBD1,CASSNRGRISYNEQFF,TGTGCCAGCAGCAACAGGGGTCGTATCTCCTACAATGAGCAGTTCTTC
few,TRBJ1-1,TRBV10-1,.,CASTAGVGTEAFF,TGCGCCAGCACCGCAGGGGTGGGCACTGAAGCTTTCTTT
.,TRBJ2-3,TRBV7-9,.,CASSPRLDWDTQYF,TGTGCCAGCAGCCCCCGACTAGATTGGGATACGCAGTATTTT
few,TRBJ2-1,TRBV11-2,.,CASSLGSPVEQFF,TGTGCCAGCAGCTTAGGGAGTCCGGTTGAGCAGTTCTTC
.,TRBJ2-3,TRBV6-6,TRBD1,CASSYPPQGADTQYF,TGTGCCAGCAGTTATCCCCCTCAGGGGGCAGATACGCAGTATTTT
.,TRBJ2-1,TRBV7-9,.,CASSHPGTSQVQFF,TGTGCCAGCAGCCATCCCGGAACGAGCCAGGTTCAGTTCTTC
.,TRBJ1-5,TRBV2,.,CASSPPGGSNQPQHF,TGTGCCAGCAGCCCGCCGGGGGGGAGCAATCAGCCCCAGCATTTT
.,TRBJ1-2,TRBV6-1,.,CASSESWTYGYTF,TGTGCCAGCAGTGAATCTTGGACATATGGCTACACCTTC
.,TRBJ2-5,TRBV5-8,.,CASSLVTWAYF,TGTGCCAGCAGCTTGGTGACCTGGGCGTACTTC
once,TRBJ2-7,TRBV7-2,.,CASSLKGGGRTPYEQYF,TGTGCCAGCAGCTTAAAGGGGGGCGGGAGAACCCCCTACGAGCAGTACTTC
.,TRBJ2-1,TRBV10-3,.,CATGTSGSYNEQFF,TGTGCCACCGGTACATCGGGCTCCTACAATGAGCAGTTCTTC
.,TRBJ2-1,TRBV7-3,TRBD2,CASSLGGGNEQFF,TGTGCCAGCAGCTTAGGGGGGGGCAATGAGCAGTTCTTC
.,TRBJ2-2,TRBV7-3,.,CASSTPAPTATNTGELFF,TGTGCCAGCAGCACGCCCGCGCCCACTGCTACGAACACCGGGGAGCTGTTTTTT
.,TRBJ1-1,TRBV15,TRBD1,CATSRERGQGFTEAFF,TGTGCCACCAGCAGAGAGCGGGGACAGGGATTCACTGAAGCTTTCTTT
.,TRBJ1-5,TRBV28,.,CASSFATVGNQPQHF,TGTGCCAGCAGTTTCGCGACAGTGGGGAATCAGCCCCAGCATTTT
.,TRBJ1-1,TRBV28,TRBD1,CASRTGTGEAFF,TGTGCCAGCAGAACCGGGACAGGGGAAGCTTTCTTT
.,TRBJ2-5,TRBV9,.,CASSVLPERRETQYF,TGTGCCAGCAGCGTCCTTCCGGAGAGGAGAGAGACCCAGTACTTC
.,TRBJ2-1,TRBV10-3,TRBD1,CAIRERDSKYNEQFF,TGTGCCATCAGGGAAAGGGACAGTAAATACAATGAGCAGTTCTTC
.,TRBJ1-2,TRBV6-5,.,CASRPTGKSGYTF,TGTGCCAGCAGGCCTACAGGGAAAAGTGGCTACACCTTC
.,TRBJ2-4,TRBV13,.,CASSLGLGAKNIQYF,TGTGCCAGCAGCTTGGGGCTAGGGGCCAAAAACATTCAGTACTTC
few,TRBJ2-1,TRBV28,TRBD2,CASSTQTSGTYNEQFF,TGTGCCAGCAGCACTCAGACTAGCGGAACCTACAATGAGCAGTTCTTC
.,TRBJ1-4,TRBV19,.,CASTTRRATNEKLFF,TGTGCCAGTACTACCCGGAGGGCAACTAATGAAAAACTGTTTTTT
.,TRBJ2-1,TRBV27,.,CASNTGLEYNEQFF,TGTGCCAGCAATACGGGACTTGAATACAATGAGCAGTTCTTC
.,TRBJ2-7,TRBV27,TRBD1,CASSFYRGYEQYF,TGTGCCAGCAGTTTTTACAGGGGATACGAGCAGTACTTC
.,TRBJ2-3,TRBV7-3,TRBD2,CASSQNGGRSTDTQYF,TGTGCCAGCAGCCAGAACGGCGGGAGAAGTACAGATACGCAGTATTTT
.,TRBJ2-1,TRBV9,.,CASSAAVDEQFF,TGTGCCAGCAGTGCCGCGGTCGATGAGCAGTTCTTC
.,TRBJ2-7,TRBV7-3,TRBD1,CASSRTGEPYYEQYF,TGTGCCAGCAGCCGAACAGGGGAGCCCTACTACGAGCAGTACTTC
once,TRBJ2-1,TRBV5-1,.,CASSSYDSSYNEQFF,TGCGCCAGCAGCTCGTACGACTCCTCCTACAATGAGCAGTTCTTC
few,TRBJ1-1,TRBV10-3,.,CAISEGRKGEAFF,TGTGCCATCAGTGAAGGGAGAAAGGGTGAAGCTTTCTTT
once,TRBJ1-1,TRBV19,.,CASSFSVQANTEAFF,TGTGCCAGTAGTTTCTCGGTGCAAGCCAACACTGAAGCTTTCTTT
.,TRBJ2-7,TRBV2,.,CASSSDSYEQYF,TGTGCCAGCAGCTCCGACAGCTACGAGCAGTACTTC
.,TRBJ1-1,TRBV19,.,CASSKDGRANTEAFF,TGTGCCAGTAGTAAGGACGGCAGGGCCAACACTGAAGCTTTCTTT
.,TRBJ1-5,TRBV19,TRBD1,CASTDRGGVPQHF,TGTGCCAGTACGGACAGGGGCGGCGTGCCCCAGCATTTT
.,TRBJ1-2,TRBV7-9,.,CASSLANPEGGYTF,TGTGCCAGCAGCTTAGCTAACCCCGAGGGTGGCTACACCTTC
.,TRBJ1-1,TRBV4-1,.,CASSQFPPGVTEAFF,TGCGCCAGCAGCCAATTTCCTCCGGGGGTTACTGAAGCTTTCTTT
.,TRBJ2-1,TRBV28,TRBD2,CASSSEVGASSGSHRDEQFF,TGTGCCAGCAGTTCCGAGGTGGGGGCGTCTAGCGGGAGTCATAGGGATGAGCAGTTCTTC
.,TRBJ2-5,TRBV4-1,TRBD2,CASSHLAGVGETQYF,TGCGCCAGCAGCCACTTAGCGGGAGTCGGAGAGACCCAGTACTTC
.,TRBJ1-5,TRBV27,.,CASREVDSSSEPQHF,TGTGCCAGCCGTGAGGTCGACAGCTCATCGGAGCCCCAGCATTTT
.,TRBJ1-2,TRBV25-1,.,CASSGRPRGVGYTF,TGTGCCAGCAGTGGACGGCCCCGGGGGGTCGGCTACACCTTC
.,TRBJ2-1,TRBV19,TRBD2,CASSISRGDDNEQFF,TGTGCCAGTAGTATCAGTCGGGGGGATGACAATGAGCAGTTCTTC
.,TRBJ2-3,TRBV28,.,CASSPPSISTQYF,TGTGCCAGCAGCCCCCCCAGTATTTCTACGCAGTATTTT